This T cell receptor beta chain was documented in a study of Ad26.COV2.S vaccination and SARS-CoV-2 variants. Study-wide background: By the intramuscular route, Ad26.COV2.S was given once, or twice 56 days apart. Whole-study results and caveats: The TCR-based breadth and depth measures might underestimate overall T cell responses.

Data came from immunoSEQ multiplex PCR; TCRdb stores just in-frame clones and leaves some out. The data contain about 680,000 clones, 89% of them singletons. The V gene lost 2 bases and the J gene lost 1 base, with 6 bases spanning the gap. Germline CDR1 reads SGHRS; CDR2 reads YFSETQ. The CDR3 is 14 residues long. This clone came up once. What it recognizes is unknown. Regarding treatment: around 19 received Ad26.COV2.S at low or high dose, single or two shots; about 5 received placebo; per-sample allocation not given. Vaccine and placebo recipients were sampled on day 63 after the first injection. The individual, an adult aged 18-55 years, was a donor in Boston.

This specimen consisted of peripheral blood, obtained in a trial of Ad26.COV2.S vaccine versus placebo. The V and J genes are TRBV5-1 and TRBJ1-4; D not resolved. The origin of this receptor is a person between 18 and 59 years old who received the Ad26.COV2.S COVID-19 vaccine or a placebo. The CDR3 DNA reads TGCGCCAGCAGCTTCCGGGGAACTAATGAAAAACTGTTTTTT. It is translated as CASSFRGTNEKLFF.